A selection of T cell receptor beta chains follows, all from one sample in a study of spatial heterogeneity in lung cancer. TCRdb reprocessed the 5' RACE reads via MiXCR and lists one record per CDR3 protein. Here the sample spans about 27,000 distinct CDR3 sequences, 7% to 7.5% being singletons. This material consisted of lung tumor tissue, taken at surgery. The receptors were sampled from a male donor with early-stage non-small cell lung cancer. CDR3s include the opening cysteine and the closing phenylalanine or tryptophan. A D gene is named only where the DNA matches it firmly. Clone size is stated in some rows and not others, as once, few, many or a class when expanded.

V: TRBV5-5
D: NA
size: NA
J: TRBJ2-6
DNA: TGTGCCAGCAGCTTAAGGACAGAAGGCGTCCTGACTTTC
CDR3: CASSLRTEGVLTF

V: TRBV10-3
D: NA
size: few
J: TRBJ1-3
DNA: TGTGCCATCAGCGAGGACACTATGAACACCATATATTTT
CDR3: CAISEDTMNTIYF

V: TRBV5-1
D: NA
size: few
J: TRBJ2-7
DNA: TGCGCCAGCAGCTTGGAGTACGGGGCCCAGAACGAGCAGTACTTC
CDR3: CASSLEYGAQNEQYF

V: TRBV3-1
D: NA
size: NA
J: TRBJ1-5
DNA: TGTGCCAGCAGCCAAGAGACACCGGGACCCCAGCATTTT
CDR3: CASSQETPGPQHF

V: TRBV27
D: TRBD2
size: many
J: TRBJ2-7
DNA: TGTGCCAGCAGTAGAAAGCGGGGCGCCATATCCTCCTACGAGCAGTACTTC
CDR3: CASSRKRGAISSYEQYF

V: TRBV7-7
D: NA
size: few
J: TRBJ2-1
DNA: TGTGCTAGCAGCCGGGGACTCCCCCCGAATGAGCAGTTCTTC
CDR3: CASSRGLPPNEQFF

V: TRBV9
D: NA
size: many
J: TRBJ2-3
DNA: TGTGCCAGCAGCCCGGGACTGTCAGATACGCAGTATTTT
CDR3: CASSPGLSDTQYF

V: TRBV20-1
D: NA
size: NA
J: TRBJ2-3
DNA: TGCAGTGCTAGGAGGGACGGCACAGATACGCAGTATTTT
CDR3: CSARRDGTDTQYF

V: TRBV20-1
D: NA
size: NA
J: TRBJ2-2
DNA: TGCAGTGCCCGACGAAATAAGAACACCGGGGAGCTGTTTTTT
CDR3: CSARRNKNTGELFF

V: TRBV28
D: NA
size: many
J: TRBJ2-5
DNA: TGTGCCAGCAGTTACCGGGAAGAATACTTGGAGACCCAGTACTTC
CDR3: CASSYREEYLETQYF

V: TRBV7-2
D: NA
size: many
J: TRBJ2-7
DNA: TGTGCCAGCAGCTTAAGTGTGGCAGCAGCCTACGAGCAGTACTTC
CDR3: CASSLSVAAAYEQYF

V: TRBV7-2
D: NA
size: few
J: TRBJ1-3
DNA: TGTGCCAGCAGCTTAAGGCAGGCTGGAAACACCATATATTTT
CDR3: CASSLRQAGNTIYF

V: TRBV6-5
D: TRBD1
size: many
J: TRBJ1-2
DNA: TGTGCCAGCAATCAGGGGGCGGGCTATGGCTACACCTTC
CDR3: CASNQGAGYGYTF

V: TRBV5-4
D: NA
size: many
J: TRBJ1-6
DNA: TGTGCCAGCAGCGTGGCATTGAGCTCCTATAATTCACCCCTCCACTTT
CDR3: CASSVALSSYNSPLHF

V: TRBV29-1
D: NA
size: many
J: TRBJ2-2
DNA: TGCAGCGTCACCGGGACACTGAACACCGGGGAGCTGTTTTTT
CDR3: CSVTGTLNTGELFF

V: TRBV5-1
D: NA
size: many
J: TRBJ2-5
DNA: TGCGCCAGCAGCCCAGGACAGTTACAAGAGACCCAGTACTTC
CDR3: CASSPGQLQETQYF

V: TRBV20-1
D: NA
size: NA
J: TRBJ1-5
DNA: TGCAGTGCTAGAGGGGGAAGCCAGCCCCAGCATTTT
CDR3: CSARGGSQPQHF

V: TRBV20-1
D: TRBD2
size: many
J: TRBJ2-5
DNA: TGCAGTGCTGACCCTATCGGGGGGGCCGAGACCCAGTACTTC
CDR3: CSADPIGGAETQYF

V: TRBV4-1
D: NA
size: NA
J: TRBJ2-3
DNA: TGCGCCAGCAGCCAAGATTCCCGGGTCGGGGGCCCAGATACGCAGTATTTT
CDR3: CASSQDSRVGGPDTQYF

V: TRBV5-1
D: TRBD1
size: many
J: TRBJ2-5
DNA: TGCGCCAGCAGCTTGGACAGGGGAGACCAAGAGACCCAGTACTTC
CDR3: CASSLDRGDQETQYF

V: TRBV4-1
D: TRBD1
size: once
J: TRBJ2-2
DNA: TGCGCCAGCAGCCAGCCGCTGGGACAGGAGAACACCGGGGAGCTGTTTTTT
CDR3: CASSQPLGQENTGELFF

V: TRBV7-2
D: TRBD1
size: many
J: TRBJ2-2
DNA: TGTGCCAGCAGCTTCCTCGGGACAGGGGATGGCACCGGGGAGCTGTTTTTT
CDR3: CASSFLGTGDGTGELFF

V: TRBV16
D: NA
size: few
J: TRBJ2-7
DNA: TGTGCCAGCAGCCCTTTCAGGGGGGACAACGAGCAGTACTTC
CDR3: CASSPFRGDNEQYF

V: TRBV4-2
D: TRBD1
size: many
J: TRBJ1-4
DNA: TGTGCCAGCAGCCCGCGGACAGGGGGGAATGAAAAACTGTTTTTT
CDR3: CASSPRTGGNEKLFF

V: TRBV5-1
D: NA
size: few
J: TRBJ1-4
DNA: TGCGCCAGCAGCTTGGGGGACGGAAGAGTTAATGAAAAACTGTTTTTT
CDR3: CASSLGDGRVNEKLFF

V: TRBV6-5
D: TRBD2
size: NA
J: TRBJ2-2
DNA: TGTGCCAGCAGACTACGGACTAGAAGTAACACCGGGGAGCTGTTTTTT
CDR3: CASRLRTRSNTGELFF

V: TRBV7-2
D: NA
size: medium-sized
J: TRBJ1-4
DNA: TGTGCCAGCAGCTTAACCAGCGGCGAAAAACTGTTTTTT
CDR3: CASSLTSGEKLFF

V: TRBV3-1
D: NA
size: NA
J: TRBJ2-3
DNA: TGTGCCAGCAGCCAATCCTGGGGCGGAGGGCAGTATTTT
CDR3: CASSQSWGGGQYF

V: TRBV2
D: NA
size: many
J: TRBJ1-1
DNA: TGTGCCAGCAGTCCTCAGGGTTTCACTGAAGCTTTCTTT
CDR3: CASSPQGFTEAFF

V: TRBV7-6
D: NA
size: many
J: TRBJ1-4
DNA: TGTGCCAGCAGCTCCCTATGGGGACTTAATGAAAAACTGTTTTTT
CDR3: CASSSLWGLNEKLFF

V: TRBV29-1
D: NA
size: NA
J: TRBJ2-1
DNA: TGCAGCGTTGAGATAACAGACGGTAACAATGAGCAGTTCTTC
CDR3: CSVEITDGNNEQFF

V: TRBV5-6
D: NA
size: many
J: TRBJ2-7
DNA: TGTGCCAGCAGCTTGTGGGGACACACCTACGAGCAGTACTTC
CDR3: CASSLWGHTYEQYF

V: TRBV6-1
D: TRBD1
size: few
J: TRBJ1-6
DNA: TGTGCCAGCAGACAGGGACAGGCAGCAAATTATTCACCCCTCCACTTT
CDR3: CASRQGQAANYSPLHF

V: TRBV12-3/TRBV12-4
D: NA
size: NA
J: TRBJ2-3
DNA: TGTGCCAGCAGGTTACAGGGCAATACGCAGTATTTT
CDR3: CASRLQGNTQYF

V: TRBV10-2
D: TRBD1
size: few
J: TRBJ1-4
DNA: TGCGCCAGCCTGGGGGACAGCCTAAGGGTGTTTTTT
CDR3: CASLGDSLRVFF

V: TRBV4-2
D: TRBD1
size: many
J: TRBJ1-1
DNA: TGTGCCAGCTGCCCAGGGGGCGTCTTGGCTGAAGCTTTCTTT
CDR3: CASCPGGVLAEAFF

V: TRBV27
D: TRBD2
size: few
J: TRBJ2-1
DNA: TGTGCCAGCAGTTTATCGATGGCGGGGGGCTATGAGCAGTTCTTC
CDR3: CASSLSMAGGYEQFF

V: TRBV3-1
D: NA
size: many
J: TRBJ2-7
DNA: TGTGCCAGCAGCCAAGAGGGGCAAAGCGGGTACCACGAGCAGTACTTC
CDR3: CASSQEGQSGYHEQYF

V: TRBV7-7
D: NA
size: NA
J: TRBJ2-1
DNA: TGTGCTAGCAGCTTAGCTCCGGGAATCTACAATGAGCAGTTCTTC
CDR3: CASSLAPGIYNEQFF

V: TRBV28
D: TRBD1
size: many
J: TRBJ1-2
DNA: TGTGCCAGCAGCCTCGGACAGGGTCGCGGCTACACCTTC
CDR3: CASSLGQGRGYTF